Described below is a single T cell receptor beta chain sequence and its context. Its matching antigen is unknown. This record belongs to a study of T-cell memory formation after mild COVID-19. Study details: TCR clusters were mostly confined to one donor each.

The CDR3 is made up of 17 amino acids. Germline lookup yields CDR1 MNHEY and CDR2 SMNVEV (reference sequence). V lost 1 base and J 0 bases, leaving 10 bases between the germline ends. Study outcomes and limitations: Pre-infection memory already had some responding clones, implying cross-reactive memory joined.

TCRdb fed the 5' RACE reads into MiXCR, producing one record per CDR3 protein. There are about 82,000 distinct CDR3 sequences in the sample; more than 13% occur only once, and approximately 40% lies in the top ten. This chain links TRBV27 with TRBJ2-6, with a possible D match to TRBD2 (7 bases). The TCR was taken from a man aged 18 to 29 who had mild COVID-19 (a few samples of this study predate the infection). Cell type and time point are not known. The sample consisted of PBMCs or a T cell subset sorted from them (not recorded which). CDR3 residues: CASSLWGGTSGANVLTF. For the CDR3, the DNA is TGTGCCAGCAGTTTATGGGGGGGCACCTCTGGGGCCAACGTCCTGACTTTC.